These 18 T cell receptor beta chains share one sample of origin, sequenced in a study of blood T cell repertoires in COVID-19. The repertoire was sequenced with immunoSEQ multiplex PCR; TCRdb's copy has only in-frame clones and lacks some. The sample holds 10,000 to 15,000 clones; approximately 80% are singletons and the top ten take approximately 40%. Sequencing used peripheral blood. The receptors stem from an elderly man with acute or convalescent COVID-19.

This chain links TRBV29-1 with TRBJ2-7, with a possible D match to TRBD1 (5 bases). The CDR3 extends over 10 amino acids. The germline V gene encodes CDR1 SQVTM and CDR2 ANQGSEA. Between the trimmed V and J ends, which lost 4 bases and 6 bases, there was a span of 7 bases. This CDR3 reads CSVGQREQYF. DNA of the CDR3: TGCAGCGTTGGACAGCGCGAGCAGTACTTC.

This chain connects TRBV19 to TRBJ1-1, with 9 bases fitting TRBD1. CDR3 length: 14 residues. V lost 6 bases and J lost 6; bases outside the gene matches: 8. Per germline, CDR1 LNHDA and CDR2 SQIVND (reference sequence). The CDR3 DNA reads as TGTGCCAGTAGGGTCTCCGGGACAGGGCCTGAAGCTTTCTTT. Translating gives CASRVSGTGPEAFF.

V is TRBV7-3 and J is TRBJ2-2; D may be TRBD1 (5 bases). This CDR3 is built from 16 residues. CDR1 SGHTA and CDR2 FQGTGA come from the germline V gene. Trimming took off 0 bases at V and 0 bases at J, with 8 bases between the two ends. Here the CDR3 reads CASSLTGRANTGELFF. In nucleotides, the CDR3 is TGTGCCAGCAGCTTAACCGGCAGGGCGAACACCGGGGAGCTGTTTTTT. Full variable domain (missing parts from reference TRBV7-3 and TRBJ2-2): GAGVSQTPSNKVTEKGKYVELRCDPISGHTALYWYRQSLGQGPEFLIYFQGTGAADDSGLPNDRFFAVRPEGSVSTLKIQRTERGDSAVYLCASSLTGRANTGELFFGEGSRLTVL.

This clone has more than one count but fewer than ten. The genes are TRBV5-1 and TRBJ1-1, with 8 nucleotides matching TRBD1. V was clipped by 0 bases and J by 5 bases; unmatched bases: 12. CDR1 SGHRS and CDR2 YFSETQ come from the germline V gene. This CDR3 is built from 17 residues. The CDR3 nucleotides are TGCGCCAGCAGCTTGGGCGGTCAGGGGGCGCGGGGAACTGAAGCTTTCTTT. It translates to CASSLGGQGARGTEAFF.

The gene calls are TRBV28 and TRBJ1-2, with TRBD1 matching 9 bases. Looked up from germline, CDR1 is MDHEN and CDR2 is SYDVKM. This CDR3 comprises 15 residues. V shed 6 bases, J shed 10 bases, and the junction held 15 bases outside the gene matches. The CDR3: CASRSTGTGWGFYTF. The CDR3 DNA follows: TGTGCCAGCAGGAGTACCGGGACAGGGTGGGGTTTCTACACCTTC.

The CDR3 sequence: CASSITVRGRLAQYF. DNA of the CDR3: TGTGCCAGTAGTATAACAGTCAGGGGGCGTCTGGCCCAGTACTTC. This rearrangement joins TRBV19 to TRBJ2-5; TRBD1 aligns across 8 bases. The germline V gene has CDR1 LNHDA and CDR2 SQIVND (reference sequence). After removal of 2 bases from V and 9 bases from J, the junction contained 11 bases not matched to a gene. The CDR3 has 15 residues. Looking up the rest from reference TRBV19 and TRBJ2-5 gives the full variable domain: DGGITQSPKYLFRKEGQNVTLSCEQNLNHDAMYWYRQDPGQGLRLIYYSQIVNDFQKGDIAEGYSVSREKKESFPLTVTSAQKNPTAFYLCASSITVRGRLAQYFGPGTRLLVL.

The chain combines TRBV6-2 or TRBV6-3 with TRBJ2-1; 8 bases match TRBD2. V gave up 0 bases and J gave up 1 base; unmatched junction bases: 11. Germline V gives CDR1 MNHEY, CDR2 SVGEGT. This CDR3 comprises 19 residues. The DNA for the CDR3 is TGTGCCAGCAGTTACTCGTCGACGGGGGGGCTTTTGTCCTACAATGAGCAGTTCTTC. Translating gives CASSYSSTGGLLSYNEQFF.

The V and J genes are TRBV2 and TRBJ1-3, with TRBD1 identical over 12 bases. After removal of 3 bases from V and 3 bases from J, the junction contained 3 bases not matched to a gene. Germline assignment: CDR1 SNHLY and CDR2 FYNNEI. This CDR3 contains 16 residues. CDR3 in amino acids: CASSEGQGAVGNTIYF. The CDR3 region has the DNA TGTGCCAGCAGTGAGGGACAGGGGGCGGTTGGAAACACCATATATTTT.

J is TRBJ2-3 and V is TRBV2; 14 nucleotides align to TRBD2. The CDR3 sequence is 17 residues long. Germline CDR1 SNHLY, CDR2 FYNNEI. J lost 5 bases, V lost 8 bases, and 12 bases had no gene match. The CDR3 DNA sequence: TGTGCCAGCTCGCGCCGGACTAGCGGGGGGTCGGGAGATACGCAGTATTTT. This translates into CASSRRTSGGSGDTQYF.

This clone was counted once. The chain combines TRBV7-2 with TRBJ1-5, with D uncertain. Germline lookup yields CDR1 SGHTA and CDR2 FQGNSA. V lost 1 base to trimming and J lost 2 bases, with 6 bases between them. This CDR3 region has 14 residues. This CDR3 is CASSLGYGNQPQHF. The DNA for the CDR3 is TGTGCCAGCAGCTTAGGTTATGGCAATCAGCCCCAGCATTTT.

The CDR3 region has the DNA TGTGCCAGCAGTTACGTCTGGTCTGGGGGGAGTGAAGCTTTCTTT. This translates into CASSYVWSGGSEAFF. The rearrangement links TRBV6-6 to TRBJ1-1, with D possibly TRBD1 on 5 matching bases. V shed 2 bases and J shed 7 bases, with 17 bases lying between them. The CDR3 spans 15 residues. Germline-derived CDR1 and CDR2 are MNHNY and SVGAGI (reference sequence).

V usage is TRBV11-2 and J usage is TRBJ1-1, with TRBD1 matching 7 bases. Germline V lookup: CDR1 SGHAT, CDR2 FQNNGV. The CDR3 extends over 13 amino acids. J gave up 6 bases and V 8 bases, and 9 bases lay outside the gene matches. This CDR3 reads CASASGQVAEAFF. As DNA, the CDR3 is TGTGCCAGCGCGTCTGGACAGGTAGCTGAAGCTTTCTTT. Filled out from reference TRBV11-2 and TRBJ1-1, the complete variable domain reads EAGVAQSPRYKIIEKRQSVAFWCNPISGHATLYWYQQILGQGPKLLIQFQNNGVVDDSQLPKDRFSAERLKGVDSTLKIQPAKLEDSAVYLCASASGQVAEAFFGQGTRLTVV.

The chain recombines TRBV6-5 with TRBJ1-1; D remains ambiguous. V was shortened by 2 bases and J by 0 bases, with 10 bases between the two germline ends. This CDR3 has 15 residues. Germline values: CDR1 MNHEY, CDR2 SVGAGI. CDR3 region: CASSYRGQLNTEAFF. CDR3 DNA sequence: TGTGCCAGCAGTTACCGTGGTCAGTTGAACACTGAAGCTTTCTTT.

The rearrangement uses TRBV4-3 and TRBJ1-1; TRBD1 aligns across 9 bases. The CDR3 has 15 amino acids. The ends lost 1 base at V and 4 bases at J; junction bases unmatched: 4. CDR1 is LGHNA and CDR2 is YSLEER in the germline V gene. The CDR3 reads CASSQALDRGTEAFF. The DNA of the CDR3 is TGCGCCAGCAGCCAAGCCCTGGACAGGGGCACTGAAGCTTTCTTT.

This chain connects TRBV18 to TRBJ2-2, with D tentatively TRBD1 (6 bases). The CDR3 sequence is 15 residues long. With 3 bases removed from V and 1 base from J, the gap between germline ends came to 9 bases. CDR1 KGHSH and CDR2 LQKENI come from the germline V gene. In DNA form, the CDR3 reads TGTGCCAGCTCACCCGACAGGAAGAACACCGGGGAGCTGTTTTTT. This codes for CASSPDRKNTGELFF.

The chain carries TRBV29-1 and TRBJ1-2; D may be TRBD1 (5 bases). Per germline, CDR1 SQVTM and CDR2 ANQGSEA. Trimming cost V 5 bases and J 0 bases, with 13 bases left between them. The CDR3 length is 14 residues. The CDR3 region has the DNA TGCAGCGTTACAGGACAAGGGACTAACTATGGCTACACCTTC. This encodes CSVTGQGTNYGYTF.

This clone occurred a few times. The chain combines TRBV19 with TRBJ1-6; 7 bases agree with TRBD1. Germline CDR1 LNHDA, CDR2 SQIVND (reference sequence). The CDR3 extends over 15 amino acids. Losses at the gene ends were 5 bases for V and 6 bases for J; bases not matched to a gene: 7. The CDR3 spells CASSASRDSNSPLHF. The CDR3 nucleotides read TGTGCCAGTAGTGCGTCCCGGGACAGTAATTCACCCCTCCACTTT.

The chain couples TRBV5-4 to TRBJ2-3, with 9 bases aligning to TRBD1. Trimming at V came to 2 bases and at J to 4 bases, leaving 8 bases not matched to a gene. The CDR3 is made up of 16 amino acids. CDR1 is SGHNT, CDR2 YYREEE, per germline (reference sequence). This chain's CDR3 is CASSFSQGQGSDTQYF. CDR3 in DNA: TGTGCCAGCAGCTTTTCCCAAGGACAGGGGTCAGATACGCAGTATTTT.